This T cell receptor (beta chain) originates from a study of tumor and adjacent non-tumor tissue in lung cancer. About the study: There were some 11 adenocarcinoma, a couple of squamous cell carcinoma and 1 small cell lung cancer cases. On average, productive TCRbeta reads reached about 4.17 million per sample.

Per the germline V gene, CDR1 is MDHEN and CDR2 is SYDVKM. The CDR3 spans 13 residues. Notes on this clonotype: Its antigen is not identified. A much larger clone is a single base away; this may be a read error.

Three rounds of nested PCR, following a modified ARM-PCR protocol, produced the TCRbeta library. TCRdb re-derived calls from the multiplex PCR reads in MiXCR, one entry per CDR3 protein. Of under 95,000 distinct CDR3 sequences in the sample, around 65% were seen once. General study findings and limits: Top 100 clones took a larger repertoire share in normal lung.

No cell sorting was done before RNA was extracted from the tissue. Newly diagnosed lung cancer patients had thoracic surgery in China, August–November 2014, without prior chemotherapy. The TCR comes from a man aged 70-80 years with non-small cell lung cancer. Sequenced: lung tumor tissue. The chain uses TRBV28 and TRBJ1-2; TRBD1 aligns across 8 bases. The CDR3 nucleotides are TGTGCCAGCGGTTTTACAGGGGGCTATGGCTACACCTTC. Its protein is CASGFTGGYGYTF.